One T cell receptor (beta chain) is described in this entry. Trimming cost V 2 bases and J 4 bases, with 14 bases left between them. Germline V gene data show CDR1 as MGHDK and CDR2 as SYGVNS. The length of the CDR3 is 15 residues. This sample stems from a study of T-cell reconstitution after alpha-beta-depleted transplantation in children. For TCRbeta, the library was prepared with unique molecular identifiers. TCRdb analysed the PCR reads with MiXCR anew, one entry per CDR3 protein. The sample yields 350,000 to 450,000 distinct CDR3 sequences, 13% seen once. The sequence was collected from a human donor who donated a stem cell graft to a child with Fanconi anemia. Sequencing was performed on PBMCs, taken from the stem cell graft. This chain joins TRBV25-1 and TRBJ1-1; unclear D gene. The CDR3 sequence is CASSELLGASTEAFF. DNA for the CDR3: TGTGCCAGCAGTGAACTACTGGGCGCGTCCACTGAAGCTTTCTTT. Variable domain in full (rest from reference TRBV25-1 and TRBJ1-1): EADIYQTPRYLVIGTGKKITLECSQTMGHDKMYWYQQDPGMELHLIHYSYGVNSTEKGDLSSESTVSRIRTEHFPLTLESARPSHTSQYLCASSELLGASTEAFFGQGTRLTVV.